This TCR beta chain was sequenced in a study of beta chain features in type 1 diabetes. J was trimmed by 7 bases and V by 8 bases; bases with no gene match: 8. The CDR3 length is 13 residues. Germline CDR1 and CDR2: MNHEY and SMNVEV (reference sequence). The authors reverse transcribed all of the isolated RNA, so sequencing captured expressed TCRB transcripts. Produced via immunoSEQ multiplex PCR; TCRdb's table is partial and in-frame only. The sample lists 600,000 to 650,000 clones, around 15% occurring once. The rearrangement joins TRBV27 to TRBJ1-2; TRBD1 aligns across 9 bases. The receptor comes from a man between 18 and 35 years old in good health. Material for sequencing was naive CD4+ T cells from blood. CDR3 bases: TGTGCCAGCGGAATTACAGGGGGCGCTGGCTACACCTTC. Translated, it gives CASGITGGAGYTF.